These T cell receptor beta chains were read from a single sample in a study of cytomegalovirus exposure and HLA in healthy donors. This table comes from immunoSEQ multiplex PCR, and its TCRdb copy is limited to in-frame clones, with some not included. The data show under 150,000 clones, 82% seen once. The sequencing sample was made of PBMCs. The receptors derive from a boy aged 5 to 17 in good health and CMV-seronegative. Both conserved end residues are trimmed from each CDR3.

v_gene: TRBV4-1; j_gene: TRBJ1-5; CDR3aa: ASSQERGGSNQPQH
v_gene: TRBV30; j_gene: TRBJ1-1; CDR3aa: AWSVGGNTEAF
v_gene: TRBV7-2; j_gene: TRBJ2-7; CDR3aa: ASSSIAGGPREQY
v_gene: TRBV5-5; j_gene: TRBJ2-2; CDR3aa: ASSPYNTGELF
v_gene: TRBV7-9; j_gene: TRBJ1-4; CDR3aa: ASSFQGAPNEKLF
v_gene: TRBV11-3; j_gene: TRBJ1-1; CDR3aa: ASRGTGIALLNTEAF
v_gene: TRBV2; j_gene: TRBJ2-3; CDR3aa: ASSESPTLASTDTQY
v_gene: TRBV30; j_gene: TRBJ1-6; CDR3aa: AWSDKWTVGSSPLH
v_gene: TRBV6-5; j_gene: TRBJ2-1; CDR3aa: ASSRLAGRNNEQF
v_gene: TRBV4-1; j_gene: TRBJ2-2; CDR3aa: ASSQDPILGTGLDTGELF
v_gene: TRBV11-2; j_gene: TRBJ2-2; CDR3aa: ASSLSGTGELF
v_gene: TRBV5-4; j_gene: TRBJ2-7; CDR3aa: ASSPPGGEGIHEQY
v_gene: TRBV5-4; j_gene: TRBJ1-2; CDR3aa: ASSLLGGDGYT
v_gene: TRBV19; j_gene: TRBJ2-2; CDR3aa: ASSIRAGDTGELF
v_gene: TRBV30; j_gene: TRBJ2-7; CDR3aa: AWTPDRGWSYEQY
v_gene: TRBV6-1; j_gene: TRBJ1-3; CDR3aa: ASSDLRRGGNTIY
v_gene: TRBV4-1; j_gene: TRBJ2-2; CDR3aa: ASSQVFTGELF
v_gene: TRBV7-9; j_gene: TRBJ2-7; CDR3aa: SSSPLTSGRFLREQY
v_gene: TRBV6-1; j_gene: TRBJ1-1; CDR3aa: ASSADRVLNTEAF
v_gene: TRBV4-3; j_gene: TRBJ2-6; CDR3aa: ASSPNLDSLWGGVLT
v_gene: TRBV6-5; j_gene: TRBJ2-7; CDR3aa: ASSYSQTGPYEQY
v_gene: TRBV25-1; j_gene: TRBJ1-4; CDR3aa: ASSPQGLEKLF
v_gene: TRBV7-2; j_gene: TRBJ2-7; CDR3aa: ASSTRGASSYEQY
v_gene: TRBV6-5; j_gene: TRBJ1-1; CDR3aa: ASSFPGLRGPEAF
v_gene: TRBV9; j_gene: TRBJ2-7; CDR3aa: ASSAAGSSYEQY
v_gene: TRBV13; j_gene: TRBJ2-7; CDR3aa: ASDGQGADEQY
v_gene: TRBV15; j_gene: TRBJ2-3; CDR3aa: ATSREVAGLSADTQY